Below are 18 T cell receptor beta chains sequenced from a single sample in a study of T cell changes during pregnancy in multiple sclerosis. The assay was immunoSEQ multiplex PCR, and TCRdb's table has in-frame clones only and misses some. The sample carries some 130,000 clones, about 96% recorded once. The sample consisted of peripheral blood, taken after pregnancy. These TCRs come from a female donor with multiple sclerosis, enrolled in a pregnancy study.

The chain employs TRBV6-6 and TRBJ2-1, with 10 bases identical to TRBD2. Germline loops: CDR1 MNHNY, CDR2 SVGAGI (reference sequence). With V trimmed by 5 bases and J by 3 bases, 7 bases remained unmatched. The CDR3 sequence is 16 residues long. The CDR3: CASSGLAVALYNEQFF. CDR3 DNA sequence: TGTGCCAGCAGTGGACTAGCGGTGGCTCTCTACAATGAGCAGTTCTTC.

The chain couples TRBV19 to TRBJ1-1, with D maybe TRBD1 (5 bases). Trimming cost V 4 bases and J 2 bases, with 8 bases left between them. The CDR3 is 13 residues long. Germline V gene lookup returns CDR1 LNHDA and CDR2 SQIVND (reference sequence). The CDR3 DNA reads as TGTGCCAGTAGTACGACAGATAACACTGAAGCTTTCTTT. This encodes CASSTTDNTEAFF.

The genes are TRBV27 and TRBJ2-7, with TRBD2 identical over 10 bases. The junction had 11 bases not matched to a gene; V was cut back by 11 bases and J by 4 bases. The CDR3 has 14 residues. Germline assignment: CDR1 MNHEY and CDR2 SMNVEV (reference sequence). CDR3 region: CASSATSGKYEQYF. In nucleotides, the CDR3 is TGTGCCTCCTCCGCCACTAGCGGGAAGTACGAGCAGTACTTC.

The chain uses TRBV30 and TRBJ2-2, with D unclear. Trimming pared 0 bases from V and 4 bases from J, leaving 6 bases between. There are 13 residues in the CDR3. Per the germline V gene, CDR1 is GTSNPN and CDR2 is SVGIG (reference sequence). The CDR3, as DNA: TGTGCCTGGAGTGTACGAGGCACCGGGGAGCTGTTTTTT. This encodes CAWSVRGTGELFF.

The CDR3 DNA is TGTGCCAGCAGGACCTACAGGGAGCTGGATGAAAAACTGTTTTTT. Amino acid sequence: CASRTYRELDEKLFF. The genes are TRBV6-5 and TRBJ1-4, with D possibly matching TRBD1 (6 bases). The CDR3 is 15 amino acids. Per germline, CDR1 MNHEY and CDR2 SVGAGI. Trimming stripped 6 bases from V and 6 bases from J, with 17 bases between.

This chain joins TRBV12-5 and TRBJ2-1; TRBD2 agrees at 11 bases. The V gene end was trimmed by 4 bases and the J gene end by 4 bases; junction bases not matched to a gene: 3. CDR1 and CDR2 (germline): LGHNT, FRNRAP. CDR3 length: 15 amino acids. The CDR3 is CASGSGLAGYNEQFF. CDR3 bases: TGTGCTAGTGGTTCCGGACTAGCGGGTTACAATGAGCAGTTCTTC.

The chain is built from TRBV28 and TRBJ2-1, with TRBD2 as a possible D gene (6 bases). The CDR3 loop spans 14 amino acids. Deletions cut 6 bases from V and 5 bases from J, with 14 bases between. Germline V gene sequence: CDR1 MDHEN, CDR2 SYDVKM. In DNA, the CDR3 is TGTGCCAGCAGCACGCTTGGCGGGAACAATGAGCAGTTCTTC. This codes for CASSTLGGNNEQFF.

This chain uses TRBV4-3 with TRBJ2-1; no clear D gene. This CDR3 is 13 amino acids long. Germline CDR1 reads LGHNA; CDR2 reads YSLEER. Trimming took 0 bases from V and 8 from J, leaving 8 bases between them. The CDR3 DNA sequence: TGCGCCAGCAGCCAAGATACGAGAGATGAGCAGTTCTTC. Translated, it gives CASSQDTRDEQFF.

The chain joins TRBV7-9 to TRBJ1-3; a weak D match, TRBD1 (5 bases). The length of the CDR3 is 13 residues. Germline V gives CDR1 SEHNR, CDR2 FQNEAQ (reference sequence). V lost 5 bases, J lost 3 bases, and 8 bases lay in between. The CDR3 DNA reads TGTGCCAGCAGCGAAGGGGTTGGAAACACCATATATTTT. It specifies CASSEGVGNTIYF.

The chain has TRBV19 and TRBJ1-4; tentatively, D is TRBD1 (5 bases). This CDR3 is built from 14 residues. V lost 3 bases and J 4 bases, leaving 9 bases between the germline ends. In germline, CDR1 is LNHDA, CDR2 SQIVND (reference sequence). CDR3 residues: CASSISQVNEKLFF. In nucleotides, the CDR3 is TGTGCCAGTAGTATTTCACAGGTTAATGAAAAACTGTTTTTT.

The chain joins TRBV5-6 to TRBJ1-4; D is ambiguous. The CDR3 covers 16 residues. The V and J ends lost 2 bases and 4 bases respectively, with 15 bases between them. Germline loops: CDR1 SGHDT, CDR2 YYEEEE. The CDR3 sequence is CASSFRSVSFNEKLFF. CDR3 sequence (DNA): TGTGCCAGCAGCTTTAGATCCGTGAGTTTTAATGAAAAACTGTTTTTT. Drawing the rest from reference TRBV5-6 and TRBJ1-4, the complete variable domain is DAGVTQSPTHLIKTRGQQVTLRCSPKSGHDTVSWYQQALGQGPQFIFQYYEEEERQRGNFPDRFSGHQFPNYSSELNVNALLLGDSALYLCASSFRSVSFNEKLFFGSGTQLSVL.

V is TRBV27 and J is TRBJ2-7, with 8 bases identical to TRBD1. The V gene end was trimmed by 4 bases and the J gene end by 5 bases; junction bases not matched to a gene: 13. The germline CDR1 and CDR2 sequences are MNHEY and SMNVEV (reference sequence). The CDR3 has 16 amino acids. The CDR3 here is CASSSRGRLRRNEQYF. The CDR3 DNA is TGTGCCAGCAGTTCCAGGGGGCGCCTTAGGAGAAACGAGCAGTACTTC.

This chain uses TRBV4-2 with TRBJ2-1, with TRBD2 matching over 8 bases. After removal of 0 bases from V and 4 bases from J, the junction contained 5 bases not matched to a gene. The germline V gene encodes CDR1 LGHNA and CDR2 YNFKEQ. The CDR3 sequence is 16 residues long. CDR3 amino acids: CASSQETSGVYNEQFF. DNA for the CDR3: TGTGCCAGCAGCCAAGAAACTAGCGGAGTGTACAATGAGCAGTTCTTC.

This chain links TRBV19 with TRBJ1-5, with no clear D. CDR1 and CDR2 from the germline V gene are LNHDA and SQIVND (reference sequence). The CDR3 sequence is 15 residues long. Trimming took 3 bases from V and 2 from J, leaving 11 bases between them. The CDR3 DNA follows: TGTGCCAGTAGTATCCAGGCGAAGGGCAATCAGCCCCAGCATTTT. Residues: CASSIQAKGNQPQHF.

The genes are TRBV7-3 and TRBJ2-1; 8 bases align to TRBD1. Germline V gene data show CDR1 as SGHTA and CDR2 as FQGTGA. V was pared by 2 bases and J by 9 bases, with 3 bases of the junction left unmatched. The CDR3 runs 13 residues. CDR3 sequence (DNA): TGTGCCAGCAGCTTAGGGACAGGCGGTGAGCAGTTCTTC. Translated, it gives CASSLGTGGEQFF.

This rearrangement joins TRBV5-6 to TRBJ1-2, with D possibly TRBD1 on 6 matching bases. The CDR3 runs to 11 residues. V lost 3 bases and J 8 bases, leaving 8 bases between the germline ends. Looked up from germline, CDR1 is SGHDT and CDR2 is YYEEEE. CDR3 residues: CASSSDRGYTF. The DNA of the CDR3 is TGTGCCAGCAGCTCCGACAGGGGCTACACCTTC.

This chain joins TRBV6-5 and TRBJ2-7, with TRBD1 matching 9 bases. Looked up from germline, CDR1 is MNHEY and CDR2 is SVGAGI. This CDR3 has 15 residues. V shed 2 bases and J 9 bases; nucleotides not matched to a gene: 11. The CDR3 protein is CASSYAPGDRDGQYF. CDR3 DNA sequence: TGTGCCAGCAGTTACGCCCCCGGGGACAGGGATGGGCAGTACTTC.

This clone was observed once. The J gene is TRBJ1-4, the V gene TRBV2, with a possible D match to TRBD1 (5 bases). Germline V gene data show CDR1 as SNHLY and CDR2 as FYNNEI. Between the trimmed V and J ends, which lost 6 bases and 7 bases, there was a span of 9 bases. The CDR3 length is 12 residues. The CDR3 reads CASRGRGEKLFF. CDR3 in DNA: TGTGCCAGCAGGGGGCGAGGTGAAAAACTGTTTTTT.